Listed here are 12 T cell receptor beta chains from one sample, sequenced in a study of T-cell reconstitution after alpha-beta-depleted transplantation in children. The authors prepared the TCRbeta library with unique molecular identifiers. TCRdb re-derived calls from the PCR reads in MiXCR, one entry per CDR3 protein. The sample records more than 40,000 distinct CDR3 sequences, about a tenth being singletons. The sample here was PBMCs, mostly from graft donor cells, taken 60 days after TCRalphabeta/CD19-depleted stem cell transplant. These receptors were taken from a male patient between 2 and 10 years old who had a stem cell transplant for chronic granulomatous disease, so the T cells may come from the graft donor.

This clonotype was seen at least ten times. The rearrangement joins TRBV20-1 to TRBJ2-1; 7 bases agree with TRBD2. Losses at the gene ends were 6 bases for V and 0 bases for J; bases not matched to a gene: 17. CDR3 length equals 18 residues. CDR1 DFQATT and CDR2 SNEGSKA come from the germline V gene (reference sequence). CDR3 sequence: CSAPLRRGNPFSYNEQFF. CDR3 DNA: TGCAGTGCCCCCCTAAGGCGGGGGAACCCGTTCTCCTACAATGAGCAGTTCTTC.

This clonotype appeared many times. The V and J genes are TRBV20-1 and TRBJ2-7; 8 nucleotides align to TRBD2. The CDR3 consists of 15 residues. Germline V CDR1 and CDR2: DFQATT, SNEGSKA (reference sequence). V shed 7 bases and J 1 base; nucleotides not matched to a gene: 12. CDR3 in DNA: TGCAGTGTTAAAGCCGGGACTAGGGGATCCTACGAGCAGTACTTC. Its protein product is CSVKAGTRGSYEQYF.

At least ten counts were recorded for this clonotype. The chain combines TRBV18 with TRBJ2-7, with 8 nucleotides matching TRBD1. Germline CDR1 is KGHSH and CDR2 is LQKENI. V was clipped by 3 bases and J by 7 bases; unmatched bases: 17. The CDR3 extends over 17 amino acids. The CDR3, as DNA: TGTGCCAGCTCACCCATTCAGGGGGCTGCGGCTGGTGGTGAGCAGTACTTC. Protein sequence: CASSPIQGAAAGGEQYF.

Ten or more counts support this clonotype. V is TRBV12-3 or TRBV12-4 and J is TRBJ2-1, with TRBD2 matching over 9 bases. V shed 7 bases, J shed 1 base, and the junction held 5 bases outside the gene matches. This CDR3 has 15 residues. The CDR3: CASKRAGGSYNEQFF. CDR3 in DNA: TGTGCCAGCAAGAGAGCGGGAGGTTCCTACAATGAGCAGTTCTTC.

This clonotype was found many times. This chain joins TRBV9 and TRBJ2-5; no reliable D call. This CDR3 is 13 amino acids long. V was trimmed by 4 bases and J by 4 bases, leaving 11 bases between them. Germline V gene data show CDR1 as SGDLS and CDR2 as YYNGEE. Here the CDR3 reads CASSPLLGETQYF. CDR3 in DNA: TGTGCCAGCAGCCCACTCCTCGGAGAGACCCAGTACTTC.

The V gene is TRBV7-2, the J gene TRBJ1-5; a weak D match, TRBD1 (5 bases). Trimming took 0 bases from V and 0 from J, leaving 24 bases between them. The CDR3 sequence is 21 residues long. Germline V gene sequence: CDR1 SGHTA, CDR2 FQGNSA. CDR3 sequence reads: CASSLAQGGVAGRNSNQPQHF. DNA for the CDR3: TGTGCCAGCAGCTTAGCGCAAGGCGGGGTGGCAGGGCGAAATAGCAATCAGCCCCAGCATTTT.

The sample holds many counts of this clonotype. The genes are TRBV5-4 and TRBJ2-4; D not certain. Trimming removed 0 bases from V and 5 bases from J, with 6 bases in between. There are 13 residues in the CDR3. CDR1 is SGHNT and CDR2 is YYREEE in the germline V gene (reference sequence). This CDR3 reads CASSLGQQNIQYF. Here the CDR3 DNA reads TGTGCCAGCAGCTTGGGGCAGCAAAACATTCAGTACTTC.

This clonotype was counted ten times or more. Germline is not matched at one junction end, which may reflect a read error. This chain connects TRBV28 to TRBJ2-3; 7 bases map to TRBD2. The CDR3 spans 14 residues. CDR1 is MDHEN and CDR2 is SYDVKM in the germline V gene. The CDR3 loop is CASSLLTSTDTQYF. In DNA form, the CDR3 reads TGTGCCAGCAGTTTATTGACTAGCACGGATACGCAGTATTTT.

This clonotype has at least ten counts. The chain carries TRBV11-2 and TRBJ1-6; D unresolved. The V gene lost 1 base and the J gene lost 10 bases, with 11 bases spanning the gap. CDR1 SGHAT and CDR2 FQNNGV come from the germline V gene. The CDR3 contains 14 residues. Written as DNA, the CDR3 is TGTGCCAGCAGCTTAGTCACGTTGGACTCACCCCTCCACTTT. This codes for CASSLVTLDSPLHF.

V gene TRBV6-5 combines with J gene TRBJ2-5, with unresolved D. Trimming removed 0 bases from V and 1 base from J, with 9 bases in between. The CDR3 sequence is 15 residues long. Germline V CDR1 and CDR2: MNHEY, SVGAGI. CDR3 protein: CASSYSGFLQETQYF. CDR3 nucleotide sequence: TGTGCCAGCAGTTACTCGGGGTTTCTCCAAGAGACCCAGTACTTC.

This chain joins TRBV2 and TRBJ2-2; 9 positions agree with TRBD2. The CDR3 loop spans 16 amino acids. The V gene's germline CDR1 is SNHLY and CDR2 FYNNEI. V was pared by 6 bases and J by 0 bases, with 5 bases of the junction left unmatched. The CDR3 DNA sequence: TGTGCCAGCAGGGGGCTAGCGGGAACGAACACCGGGGAGCTGTTTTTT. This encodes CASRGLAGTNTGELFF. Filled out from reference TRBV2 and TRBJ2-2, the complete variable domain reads EPEVTQTPSHQVTQMGQEVILRCVPISNHLYFYWYRQILGQKVEFLVSFYNNEISEKSEIFDDQFSVERPDGSNFTLKIRSTKLEDSAMYFCASRGLAGTNTGELFFGEGSRLTVL.

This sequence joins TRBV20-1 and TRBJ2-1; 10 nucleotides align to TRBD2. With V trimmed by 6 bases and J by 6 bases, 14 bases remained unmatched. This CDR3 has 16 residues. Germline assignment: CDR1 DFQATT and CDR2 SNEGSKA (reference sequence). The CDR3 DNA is TGCAGTGCCACCCGGAGCGGGAGGGCCCTCGGCAATGAGCAGTTCTTC. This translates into CSATRSGRALGNEQFF.